The clone carrying this T cell receptor (beta chain) was counted a few times. Its target is unknown. Using its own MiXCR run on the 5' RACE reads, TCRdb lists one record per CDR3 protein. The data show approximately 300,000 distinct CDR3 sequences, roughly 15% seen once. This entry comes from a study of T-cell memory formation after mild COVID-19. Study information: For the most part, TCR clusters were specific to one donor.

Regarding the study as a whole: Those CD4+ clones that contracted were mainly in CM and EM (CD8+ ones in EMRA).

This TCR was recovered from a man younger than 35 who had mild COVID-19 (a few samples of this study predate the infection). Cell type and time point are not known. Sequencing was done on a sample of PBMCs or a T cell subset sorted from them (not recorded which).

The chain's CDR3 is CASSNYRETAETQYF. CDR3 in DNA: TGTGCCAGCAGCAACTACCGGGAGACGGCGGAGACCCAGTACTTC. The V gene is TRBV3-1, the J gene TRBJ2-5, with D possibly TRBD2 on 6 matching bases. This CDR3 is built from 15 residues. From germline, CDR1 is LGHDT and CDR2 YNNKEL (reference sequence). V was pared by 5 bases and J by 5 bases, with 18 bases between.